One sample yielded the 20 T cell receptor beta chains listed below, sequenced in a study of T cell responses to AZD1222 COVID-19 vaccine. The table came from immunoSEQ multiplex PCR; TCRdb's copy has only in-frame clones and leaves some out. The sample consists of about 190,000 clones, approximately 90% of them appearing once. The input for sequencing was peripheral blood, taken 28 days after the second dose of the MenACWY control vaccine. These TCRs come from an adult who received the MenACWY meningococcal vaccine as a control.

The rearrangement links TRBV7-9 to TRBJ1-2; weak D call: TRBD1 (5 bases). CDR3 length: 15 residues. Trimming pared 3 bases from V and 0 bases from J, leaving 11 bases between. Per the germline V gene, CDR1 is SEHNR and CDR2 is FQNEAQ (reference sequence). As DNA, the CDR3 is TGTGCCAGCAGCTTCCTGACAGCGACTAACTATGGCTACACCTTC. This gives the protein CASSFLTATNYGYTF.

V and J are TRBV3-1 (or the pseudogene TRBV3-2) and TRBJ2-5, with 7 bases that match TRBD2. There are 16 residues in the CDR3. The J segment lost 5 bases and the V segment lost 4 bases, leaving 13 bases of the junction unmatched. Germline assignment: CDR1 LGHDT and CDR2 YNNKEL (reference sequence). CDR3 region: CASSRKLASPYETQYF. The CDR3 region has the DNA TGTGCCAGCAGCCGGAAACTAGCGTCGCCCTACGAGACCCAGTACTTC.

As regards this clone: This specimen includes other DNA sequences encoding the same CDR3. The V gene is TRBV3-1 (or the pseudogene TRBV3-2), the J gene TRBJ2-7, with D perhaps TRBD1 (5 bases). Trimming stripped 5 bases from V and 1 base from J, with 9 bases between. Germline CDR1 and CDR2: LGHDT and YNNKEL (reference sequence). The CDR3 totals 13 residues. CDR3 loop: CASSTDSSYEQYF. The CDR3, as DNA: TGTGCCAGCAGCACAGACAGTTCCTACGAGCAGTACTTC.

This clone was seen a single time. The gene calls are TRBV6-5 and TRBJ1-1, with D hard to call. Trimming removed 6 bases at V and 3 bases at J, with 14 bases between. CDR1 and CDR2 (germline): MNHEY, SVGAGI. The CDR3 extends over 14 amino acids. The CDR3 loop reads CASRMGNGDTEAFF. DNA of the CDR3: TGTGCCAGCAGAATGGGTAACGGGGACACTGAAGCTTTCTTT.

V and J are TRBV7-3 and TRBJ2-3, with TRBD2 identical over 11 bases. The V and J ends lost 5 bases and 3 bases, in that order; junction bases with no gene match: 4. The CDR3 has 15 residues. Germline V gives CDR1 SGHTA, CDR2 FQGTGA. The DNA of the CDR3 is TGTGCCAGCAGCGAACCTAGCGGGGGGACAGATACGCAGTATTTT. This translates into CASSEPSGGTDTQYF. Using reference TRBV7-3 and TRBJ2-3 for the parts outside the CDR3, the full variable domain is GAGVSQTPSNKVTEKGKYVELRCDPISGHTALYWYRQSLGQGPEFLIYFQGTGAADDSGLPNDRFFAVRPEGSVSTLKIQRTERGDSAVYLCASSEPSGGTDTQYFGPGTRLTVL.

This chain links TRBV4-2 with TRBJ2-1, with D maybe TRBD2 (7 bases). The V and J ends lost 4 bases and 8 bases respectively, with 21 bases between them. CDR3 length: 16 residues. Germline CDR1 is LGHNA and CDR2 is YNFKEQ. The chain's CDR3 is CASSPAAGAGWDEQFF. CDR3 coding DNA: TGTGCCAGCAGCCCCGCTGCGGGGGCTGGTTGGGATGAGCAGTTCTTC.

The J gene is TRBJ2-1, the V gene TRBV7-6; D remains ambiguous. Germline assignment: CDR1 SGHVS and CDR2 FNYEAQ. The CDR3 is 12 residues long. Trimming took 5 bases from V and 8 from J, leaving 10 bases between them. The CDR3 loop reads CASSDTWDEQFF. Here the CDR3 DNA reads TGTGCCAGCAGCGACACCTGGGATGAGCAGTTCTTC.

The rearrangement links TRBV19 to TRBJ2-1; 10 nucleotides match TRBD2. Unmatched junction bases numbered 9, after V lost 2 bases and J lost 8 bases. Per germline, CDR1 LNHDA and CDR2 SQIVND (reference sequence). The CDR3 totals 16 residues. CDR3 sequence: CASSIRPDLAGDEQFF. CDR3 nucleotide sequence: TGTGCCAGTAGTATACGGCCCGACCTAGCGGGAGATGAGCAGTTCTTC.

The chain employs TRBV7-9 and TRBJ1-1; a weak D match, TRBD1 (5 bases). V was pared by 5 bases and J by 8 bases, with 21 bases between. CDR3 length equals 15 residues. Looked up from germline, CDR1 is SEHNR and CDR2 is FQNEAQ (reference sequence). The CDR3 DNA reads as TGTGCCAGCAGCCCCGCGGCGGCAGGGCCGGCAGAAGCTTTCTTT. Translation: CASSPAAAGPAEAFF.

The gene calls are TRBV19 and TRBJ1-6; TRBD1 might be the D (6 bases). Trimming stripped 5 bases from V and 10 bases from J, with 15 bases between. The CDR3 runs to 14 residues. Germline V gene lookup returns CDR1 LNHDA and CDR2 SQIVND (reference sequence). This chain's CDR3 is CASSEIGGRSPLHF. CDR3 nucleotide sequence: TGTGCCAGTAGTGAGATTGGGGGGCGATCACCCCTCCACTTT.

The V and J genes are TRBV27 and TRBJ1-5; 9 bases align to TRBD1. The CDR3 covers 13 residues. Germline CDR1 is MNHEY and CDR2 is SMNVEV (reference sequence). With V trimmed by 8 bases and J by 3 bases, 2 bases remained unmatched. CDR3 amino acids: CASGDRVNQPQHF. DNA of the CDR3: TGTGCCAGCGGGGACAGGGTCAATCAGCCCCAGCATTTT.

The genes are TRBV7-2 and TRBJ1-4; maybe TRBD1 (5 bases). Trimming took 0 bases from V and 7 from J, leaving 9 bases between them. This CDR3 spans 14 amino acids. Germline V gives CDR1 SGHTA, CDR2 FQGNSA. In DNA form, the CDR3 reads TGTGCCAGCAGCTTAGCCCCAGGGAGTGAAAAACTGTTTTTT. It codes for CASSLAPGSEKLFF.

The chain links TRBV28 to TRBJ1-3, with a possible D match to TRBD1 (6 bases). The CDR3 is made up of 16 amino acids. Trimming pared 6 bases from V and 2 bases from J, leaving 17 bases between. Germline V CDR1 and CDR2: MDHEN, SYDVKM. CDR3 coding DNA: TGTGCCAGCAGACACGACACAGGGTCCGCTGGAAACACCATATATTTT. Translating it yields CASRHDTGSAGNTIYF. Looking up the rest from reference TRBV28 and TRBJ1-3 gives the full variable domain: DVKVTQSSRYLVKRTGEKVFLECVQDMDHENMFWYRQDPGLGLRLIYFSYDVKMKEKGDIPEGYSVSREKKERFSLILESASTNQTSMYLCASRHDTGSAGNTIYFGEGSWLTVV.

The rearrangement uses TRBV23-1 and TRBJ2-7; tentatively, D is TRBD1 or TRBD2 (5 bases each). TRBV23-1 counts as an open reading frame of uncertain function. The CDR3 covers 16 residues. Trimming removed 11 bases at V and 4 bases at J, with 27 bases between. In DNA form, the CDR3 reads TGCGCCCTCTTATCGAGTAACGGGGCAGGTGATTACGAGCAGTACTTC. Translated, it gives CALLSSNGAGDYEQYF.

The chain employs TRBV28 and TRBJ2-1, with D uncertain. The CDR3 is 14 amino acids. Deletions cut 2 bases from V and 0 bases from J, with 5 bases between. Per germline, CDR1 MDHEN and CDR2 SYDVKM. This CDR3 reads CASSLAASYNEQFF. The CDR3 nucleotides are TGTGCCAGCAGTTTAGCGGCCTCCTACAATGAGCAGTTCTTC. The whole variable domain, remainder taken from reference TRBV28 and TRBJ2-1, is DVKVTQSSRYLVKRTGEKVFLECVQDMDHENMFWYRQDPGLGLRLIYFSYDVKMKEKGDIPEGYSVSREKKERFSLILESASTNQTSMYLCASSLAASYNEQFFGPGTRLTVL.

The chain links TRBV7-2 to TRBJ2-5; 14 bases line up with TRBD2. The CDR3 has 16 amino acids. J lost 6 bases, V lost 1 base, and 4 bases had no gene match. CDR1 is SGHTA and CDR2 is FQGNSA in the germline V gene. Written as DNA, the CDR3 is TGTGCCAGCAGCTTAGAGGGGACTAGCGGGAGTAAGACCCAGTACTTC. Its protein product is CASSLEGTSGSKTQYF.

This CDR3 reads CASNSKRQESTDTQYF. The DNA of the CDR3 is TGTGCCAGCAACTCAAAGCGACAGGAGAGCACAGATACGCAGTATTTT. The chain combines TRBV5-4 with TRBJ2-3, with a possible D match to TRBD1 (6 bases). Germline loops: CDR1 SGHNT, CDR2 YYREEE (reference sequence). The CDR3 contains 16 residues. The V and J ends lost 6 bases and 0 bases respectively, with 17 bases between them. The full variable domain, with the rest looked up from reference TRBV5-4 and TRBJ2-3, is ETGVTQSPTHLIKTRGQQVTLRCSSQSGHNTVSWYQQALGQGPQFIFQYYREEENGRGNFPPRFSGLQFPNYSSELNVNALELDDSALYLCASNSKRQESTDTQYFGPGTRLTVL.

The rearrangement joins TRBV30 to TRBJ2-7; D gene uncertain. The CDR3 loop spans 12 amino acids. The V and J ends lost 2 bases and 0 bases respectively, with 5 bases between them. CDR1 and CDR2 (germline): GTSNPN, SVGIG (reference sequence). In DNA form, the CDR3 reads TGTGCCTGGAGTTGGATCTCCTACGAGCAGTACTTC. Translated, it gives CAWSWISYEQYF.

This chain uses TRBV28 with TRBJ2-3; a weak D match, TRBD2 (5 bases). The CDR3 covers 17 residues. V lost 5 bases, J lost 0 bases, and 18 bases lay in between. Looked up from germline, CDR1 is MDHEN and CDR2 is SYDVKM. CDR3 sequence reads: CASSAQPGVTSTDTQYF. CDR3 sequence (DNA): TGTGCCAGCAGTGCCCAACCCGGGGTTACTAGCACAGATACGCAGTATTTT. Variable domain in full (rest from reference TRBV28 and TRBJ2-3): DVKVTQSSRYLVKRTGEKVFLECVQDMDHENMFWYRQDPGLGLRLIYFSYDVKMKEKGDIPEGYSVSREKKERFSLILESASTNQTSMYLCASSAQPGVTSTDTQYFGPGTRLTVL.

The rearrangement links TRBV28 to TRBJ2-7; D not resolved. The CDR3 consists of 12 residues. V dropped 6 bases and J dropped 4 bases, with 10 bases sitting between them. Germline-derived CDR1 and CDR2 are MDHEN and SYDVKM. DNA of the CDR3: TGTGCCAGCAGCTATCCCTTTTACGAGCAGTACTTC. Its protein is CASSYPFYEQYF. Full variable domain (remainder filled in from reference TRBV28 and TRBJ2-7): DVKVTQSSRYLVKRTGEKVFLECVQDMDHENMFWYRQDPGLGLRLIYFSYDVKMKEKGDIPEGYSVSREKKERFSLILESASTNQTSMYLCASSYPFYEQYFGPGTRLTVT.